There are a few counts of the clone carrying this TCR beta chain. The antigen is undetermined. This sample was taken from a study of T cells in Graves' hyperthyroidism and ophthalmopathy. At the level of the study: Pretreatment peripheral blood was obtained at initial diagnosis. Points from the study as a whole: The blood repertoire included most of the expanded thyroid clonotypes above 0.001. Ophthalmopathy was distinguished from stable hyperthyroidism by 13 V-J signatures.

The CDR3 covers 12 residues. Germline-derived CDR1 and CDR2 are ENHRY and SYGVKD. With 8 bases clipped from V and 7 bases from J, the junction kept 3 bases outside the gene matches. Thyroid ultrasound, orbital computed tomography, clinical symptoms, and serum thyroxine and TRAb underpinned diagnoses. The investigators amplified TCR beta CDR3 regions from RNA transcripts. An initial round of RT-PCR targeting the TCR CDR3 relied on the HTBI primer set. Using its own MiXCR run on the multiplex PCR reads, TCRdb lists one record per CDR3 protein. The sample has about half a million distinct CDR3 sequences, around 16% seen once.

The clonotype was recovered from a woman aged 25 to 45 with Graves' ophthalmopathy. This chain uses TRBV10-3 with TRBJ2-1; 9 nucleotides line up with TRBD2. The sample was blood. The CDR3 DNA reads TGTGCCATCGGGCGGGAGGGAAATGAGCAGTTCTTC. Translation: CAIGREGNEQFF.